This T cell receptor beta chain was found in a study of shared clonotypes between healthy human individuals. This CDR3 is built from 11 residues. Per the germline V gene, CDR1 is SGHVS and CDR2 is FQNEAQ. Trimming cost V 1 base and J 5 bases, with 1 base left between them. Caucasian adults living in Nashville, Tennessee, provided all samples. The split of CD4+ cells yielded CD45RA+ naive and CD45RA-negative memory subsets. Generated by immunoSEQ multiplex PCR, the TCRdb table keeps only in-frame clones and is missing some. The sample lists about 640,000 clones, approximately 79% occurring once. Regarding this clone: What it recognizes is unknown. A much larger clone lies a single base off, so this may be a read error. Other nucleotide sequences from this sample produce the same CDR3.

Findings and caveats of the study: At large depth, rarefaction still showed sorted-subset sequencing to be incomplete. Four donors shared 5% to 5.5% of their naive CD4 clonotypes.

This TCR was recovered from a young woman in good health. The gene calls are TRBV7-8 and TRBJ2-3; D is unresolved. Material for sequencing was memory CD4+ T cells sorted from blood. Subset here: CD45RA-negative fraction. Written as DNA, the CDR3 is TGTGCCAGCAGCTTAGTAGATACGCAGTATTTT. Residues: CASSLVDTQYF.